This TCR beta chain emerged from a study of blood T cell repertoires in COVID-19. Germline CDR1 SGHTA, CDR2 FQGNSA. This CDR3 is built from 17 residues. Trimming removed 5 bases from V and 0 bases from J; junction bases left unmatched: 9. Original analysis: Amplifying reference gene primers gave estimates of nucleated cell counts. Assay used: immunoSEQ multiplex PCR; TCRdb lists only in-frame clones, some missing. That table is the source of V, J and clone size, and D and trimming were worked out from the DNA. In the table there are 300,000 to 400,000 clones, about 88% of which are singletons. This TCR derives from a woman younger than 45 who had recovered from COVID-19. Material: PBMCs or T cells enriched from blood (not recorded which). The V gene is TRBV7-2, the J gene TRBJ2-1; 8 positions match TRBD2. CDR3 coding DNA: TGTGCCAGCAGCCCTACCCGGACTAGCTCCTCCTACAATGAGCAGTTCTTC. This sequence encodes CASSPTRTSSSYNEQFF.